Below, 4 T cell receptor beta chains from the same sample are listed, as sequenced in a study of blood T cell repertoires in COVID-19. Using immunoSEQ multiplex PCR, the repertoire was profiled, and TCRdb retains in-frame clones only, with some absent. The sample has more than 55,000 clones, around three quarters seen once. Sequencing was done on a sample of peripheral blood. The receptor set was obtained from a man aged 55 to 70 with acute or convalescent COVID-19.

CDR3 coding DNA: TGTGCCAGTATTCGACTAGCGGGGGGGAACACCGGGGAGCTGTTTTTT. Protein: CASIRLAGGNTGELFF. This sequence joins TRBV19 and TRBJ2-2, with TRBD2 identical over 13 bases. Trimming cost V 7 bases and J 1 base; bases outside gene matches: 3. This CDR3 comprises 16 residues. Germline-derived CDR1 and CDR2 are LNHDA and SQIVND (reference sequence).

DNA of the CDR3: TGCGCCAGCAGCTTCGGGATGTCGGATACGCAGTATTTT. Amino acid sequence: CASSFGMSDTQYF. The V gene is TRBV5-1, the J gene TRBJ2-3; weak D call: TRBD2 (5 bases). The germline V and J ends were trimmed by 2 bases and 6 bases, with 10 bases remaining between them. The CDR3 extends over 13 amino acids. The germline CDR1 and CDR2 sequences are SGHRS and YFSETQ.

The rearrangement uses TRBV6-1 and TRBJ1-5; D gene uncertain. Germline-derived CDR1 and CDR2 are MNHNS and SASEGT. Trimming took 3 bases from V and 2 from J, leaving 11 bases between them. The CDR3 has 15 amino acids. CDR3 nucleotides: TGTGCCAGCAGTGAGGAGGGTTACGGCAATCAGCCCCAGCATTTT. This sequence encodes CASSEEGYGNQPQHF.

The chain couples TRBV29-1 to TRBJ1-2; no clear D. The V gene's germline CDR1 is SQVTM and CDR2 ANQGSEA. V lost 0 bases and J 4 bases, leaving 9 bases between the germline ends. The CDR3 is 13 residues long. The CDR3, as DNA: TGCAGCGTTGAAGATCAAGAGTTCTATGGCTACACCTTC. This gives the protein CSVEDQEFYGYTF.